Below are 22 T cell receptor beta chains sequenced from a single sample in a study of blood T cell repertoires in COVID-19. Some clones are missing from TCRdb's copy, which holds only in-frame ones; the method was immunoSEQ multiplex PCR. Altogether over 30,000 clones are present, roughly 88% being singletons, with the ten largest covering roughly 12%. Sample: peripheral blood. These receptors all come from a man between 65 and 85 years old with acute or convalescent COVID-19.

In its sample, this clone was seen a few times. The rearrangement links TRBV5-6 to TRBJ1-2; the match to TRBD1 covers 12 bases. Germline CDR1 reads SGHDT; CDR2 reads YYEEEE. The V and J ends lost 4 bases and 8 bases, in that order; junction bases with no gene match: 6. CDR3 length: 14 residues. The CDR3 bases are TGTGCCAGCAGCCCGGGACAGGGGGCGTGGGGCTACACCTTC. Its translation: CASSPGQGAWGYTF.

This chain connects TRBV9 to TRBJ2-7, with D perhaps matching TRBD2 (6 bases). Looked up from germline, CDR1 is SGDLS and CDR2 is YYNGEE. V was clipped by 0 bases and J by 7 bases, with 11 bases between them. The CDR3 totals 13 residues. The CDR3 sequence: CASSVEAGREQYF. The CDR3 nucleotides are TGTGCCAGCAGCGTAGAAGCAGGGAGGGAGCAGTACTTC.

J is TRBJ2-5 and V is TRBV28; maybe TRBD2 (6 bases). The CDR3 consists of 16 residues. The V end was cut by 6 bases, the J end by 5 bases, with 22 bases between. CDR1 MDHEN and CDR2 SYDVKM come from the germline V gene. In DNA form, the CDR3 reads TGTGCCAGCAGCCGAGACACCGGGAGCCCCCCCGAGACCCAGTACTTC. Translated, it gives CASSRDTGSPPETQYF. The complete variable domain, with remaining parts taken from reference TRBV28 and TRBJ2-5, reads DVKVTQSSRYLVKRTGEKVFLECVQDMDHENMFWYRQDPGLGLRLIYFSYDVKMKEKGDIPEGYSVSREKKERFSLILESASTNQTSMYLCASSRDTGSPPETQYFGPGTRLLVL.

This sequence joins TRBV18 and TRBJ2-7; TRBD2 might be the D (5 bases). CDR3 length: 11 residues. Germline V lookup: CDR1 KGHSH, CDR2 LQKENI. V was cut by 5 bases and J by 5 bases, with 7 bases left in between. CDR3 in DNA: TGTGCCAGCTCAGGGGAGAACGAGCAGTACTTC. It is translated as CASSGENEQYF.

This CDR3 is CASSATSGAETQYF. CDR3 nucleotide sequence: TGTGCCAGCAGCGCGACTAGCGGGGCGGAGACCCAGTACTTC. The V and J genes are TRBV9 and TRBJ2-5; 11 nucleotides align to TRBD2. V trimming: 3 bases; J trimming: 5 bases; junction bases outside the gene matches: 3. Germline lookup yields CDR1 SGDLS and CDR2 YYNGEE. The CDR3 covers 14 residues.

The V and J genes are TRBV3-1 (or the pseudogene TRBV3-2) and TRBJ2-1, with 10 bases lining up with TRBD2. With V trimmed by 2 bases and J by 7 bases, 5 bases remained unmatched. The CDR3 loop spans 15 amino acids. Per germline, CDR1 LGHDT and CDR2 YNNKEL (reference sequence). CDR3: CASSQRSGRGNEQFF. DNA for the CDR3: TGTGCCAGCAGCCAAAGGAGCGGGAGGGGGAATGAGCAGTTCTTC.

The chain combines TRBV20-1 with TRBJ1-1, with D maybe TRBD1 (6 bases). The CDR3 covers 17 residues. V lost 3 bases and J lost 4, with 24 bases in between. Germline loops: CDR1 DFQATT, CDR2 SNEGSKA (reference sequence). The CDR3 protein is CSASRGRSGQGGTEAFF. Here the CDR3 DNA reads TGCAGTGCTAGTAGGGGGAGAAGTGGTCAAGGGGGCACTGAAGCTTTCTTT.

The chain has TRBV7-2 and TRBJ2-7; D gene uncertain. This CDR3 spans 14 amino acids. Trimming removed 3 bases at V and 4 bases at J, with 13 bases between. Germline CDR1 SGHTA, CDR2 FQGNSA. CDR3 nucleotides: TGTGCCAGCAGCTTTAGTTCCAGCGAGTACGAGCAGTACTTC. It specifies CASSFSSSEYEQYF.

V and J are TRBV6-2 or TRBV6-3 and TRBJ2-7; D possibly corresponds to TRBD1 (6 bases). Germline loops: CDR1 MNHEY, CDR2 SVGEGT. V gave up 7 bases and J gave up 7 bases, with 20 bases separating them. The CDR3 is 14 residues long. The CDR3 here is CASIPWATGGEQYF. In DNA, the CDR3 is TGTGCCAGCATCCCCTGGGCGACAGGAGGAGAGCAGTACTTC.

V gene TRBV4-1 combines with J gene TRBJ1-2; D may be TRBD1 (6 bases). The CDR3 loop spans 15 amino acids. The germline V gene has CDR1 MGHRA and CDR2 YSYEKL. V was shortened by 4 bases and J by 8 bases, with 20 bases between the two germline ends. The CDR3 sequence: CASSPSQGRGDGYTF. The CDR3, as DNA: TGCGCCAGCAGCCCCTCCCAGGGCAGGGGTGACGGCTACACCTTC.

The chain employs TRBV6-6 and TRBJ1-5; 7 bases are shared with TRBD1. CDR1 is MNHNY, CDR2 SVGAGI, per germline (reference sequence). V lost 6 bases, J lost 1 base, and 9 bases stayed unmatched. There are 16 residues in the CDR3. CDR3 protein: CASSQRQGRSNQPQHF. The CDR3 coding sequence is TGTGCCAGCAGCCAAAGACAGGGACGGAGCAATCAGCCCCAGCATTTT.

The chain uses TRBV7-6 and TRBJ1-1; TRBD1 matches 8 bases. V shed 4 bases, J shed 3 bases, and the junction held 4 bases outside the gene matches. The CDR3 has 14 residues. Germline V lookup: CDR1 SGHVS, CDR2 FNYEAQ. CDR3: CASSSQGEDTEAFF. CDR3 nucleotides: TGTGCCAGCAGCTCACAGGGGGAGGACACTGAAGCTTTCTTT.

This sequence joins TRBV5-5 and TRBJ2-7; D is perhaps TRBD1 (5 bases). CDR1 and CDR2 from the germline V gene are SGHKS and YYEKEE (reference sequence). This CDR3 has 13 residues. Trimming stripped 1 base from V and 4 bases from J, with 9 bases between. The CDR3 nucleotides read TGTGCCAGCAGCTTGCCAGGGCGATACGAGCAGTACTTC. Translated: CASSLPGRYEQYF. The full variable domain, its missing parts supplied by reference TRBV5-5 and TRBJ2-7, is DAGVTQSPTHLIKTRGQQVTLRCSPISGHKSVSWYQQVLGQGPQFIFQYYEKEERGRGNFPDRFSARQFPNYSSELNVNALLLGDSALYLCASSLPGRYEQYFGPGTRLTVT.

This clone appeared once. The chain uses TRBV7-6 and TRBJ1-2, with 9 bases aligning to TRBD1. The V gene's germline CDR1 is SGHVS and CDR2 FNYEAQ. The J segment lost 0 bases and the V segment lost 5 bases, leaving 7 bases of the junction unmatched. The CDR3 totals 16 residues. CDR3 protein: CASSPTTGGSNYGYTF. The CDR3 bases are TGTGCCAGCAGCCCAACGACAGGGGGATCTAACTATGGCTACACCTTC.

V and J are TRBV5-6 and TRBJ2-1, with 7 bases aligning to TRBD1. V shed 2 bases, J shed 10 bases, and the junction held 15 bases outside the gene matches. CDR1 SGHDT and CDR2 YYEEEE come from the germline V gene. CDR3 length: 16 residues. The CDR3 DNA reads TGTGCCAGCAGCTTATTCCAGTGGGACAGCACTTGGGAGCAGTTCTTC. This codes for CASSLFQWDSTWEQFF.

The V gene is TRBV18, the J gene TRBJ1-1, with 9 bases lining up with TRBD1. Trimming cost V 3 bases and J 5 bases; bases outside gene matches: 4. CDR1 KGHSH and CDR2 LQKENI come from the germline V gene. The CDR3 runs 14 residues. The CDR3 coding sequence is TGTGCCAGCTCACCGGGACAGGGAGGGACTGAAGCTTTCTTT. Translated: CASSPGQGGTEAFF. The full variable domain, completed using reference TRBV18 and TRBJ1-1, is NAGVMQNPRHLVRRRGQEARLRCSPMKGHSHVYWYRQLPEEGLKFMVYLQKENIIDESGMPKERFSAEFPKEGPSILRIQQVVRGDSAAYFCASSPGQGGTEAFFGQGTRLTVV.

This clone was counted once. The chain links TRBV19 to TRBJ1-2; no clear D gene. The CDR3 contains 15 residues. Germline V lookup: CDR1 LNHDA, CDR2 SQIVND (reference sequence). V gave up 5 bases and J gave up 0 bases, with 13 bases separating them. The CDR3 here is CASSGPGKANYGYTF. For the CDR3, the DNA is TGTGCCAGTAGTGGGCCCGGGAAAGCTAACTATGGCTACACCTTC.

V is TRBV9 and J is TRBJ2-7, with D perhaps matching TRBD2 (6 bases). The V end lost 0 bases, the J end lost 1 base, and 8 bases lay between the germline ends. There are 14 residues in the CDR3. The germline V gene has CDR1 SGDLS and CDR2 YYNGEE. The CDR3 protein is CASSVDGSSYEQYF. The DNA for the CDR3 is TGTGCCAGCAGCGTAGACGGGAGTTCCTACGAGCAGTACTTC.

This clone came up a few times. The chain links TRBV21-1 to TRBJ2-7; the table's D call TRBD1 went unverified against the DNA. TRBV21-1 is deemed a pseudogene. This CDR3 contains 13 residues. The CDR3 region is CASSKGQIYEQYF. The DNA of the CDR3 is TGTGCCAGCAGCAAAGGGCAGATCTACGAGCAGTACTTC.

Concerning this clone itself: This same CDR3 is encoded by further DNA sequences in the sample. As DNA, the CDR3 is TGCGCCAGCAGCTTCGGAGCGCTGACAGATACGCAGTATTTT. This sequence encodes CASSFGALTDTQYF. The V gene is TRBV5-1, the J gene TRBJ2-3, with unresolved D. The germline gives CDR1 SGHRS, CDR2 YFSETQ. Trimming left V 2 bases short and J 3 bases short, with 10 bases between. The CDR3 has 14 amino acids.

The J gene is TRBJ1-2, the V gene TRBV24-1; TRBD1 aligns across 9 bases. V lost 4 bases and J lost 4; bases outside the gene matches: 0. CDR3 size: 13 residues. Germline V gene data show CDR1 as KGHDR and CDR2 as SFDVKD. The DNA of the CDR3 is TGTGCCACCAGTGAGGGACAGGGCTATGGCTACACCTTC. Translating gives CATSEGQGYGYTF.

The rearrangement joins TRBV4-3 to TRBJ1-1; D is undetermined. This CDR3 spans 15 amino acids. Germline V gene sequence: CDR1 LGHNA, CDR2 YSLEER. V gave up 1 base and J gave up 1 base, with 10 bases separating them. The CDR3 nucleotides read TGCGCCAGCAGCCAAGCCGCGGGAGGGAACACTGAAGCTTTCTTT. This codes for CASSQAAGGNTEAFF.